This T cell receptor beta chain was documented in a study of T cell responses to AZD1222 COVID-19 vaccine. The overall study: Both about-4-week and about-12-week second-dose recipients were combined.

The table came from immunoSEQ multiplex PCR; TCRdb's copy has only in-frame clones and leaves some out. The sample has about 120,000 clones, 65% to 85% seen once. The CDR3 totals 13 residues. CDR1 MDHEN and CDR2 SYDVKM come from the germline V gene. Between the trimmed V and J ends, which lost 8 bases and 0 bases, there was a span of 11 bases. The sequence derives from an adult in good health. This specimen consisted of peripheral blood, obtained on day 0 of AZD1222 vaccination. J is TRBJ2-7 and V is TRBV28, with D perhaps matching TRBD1 (7 bases). CDR3 DNA sequence: TGTGCCAGCCGCGGGACAGACTCCTACGAGCAGTACTTC. It translates to CASRGTDSYEQYF.